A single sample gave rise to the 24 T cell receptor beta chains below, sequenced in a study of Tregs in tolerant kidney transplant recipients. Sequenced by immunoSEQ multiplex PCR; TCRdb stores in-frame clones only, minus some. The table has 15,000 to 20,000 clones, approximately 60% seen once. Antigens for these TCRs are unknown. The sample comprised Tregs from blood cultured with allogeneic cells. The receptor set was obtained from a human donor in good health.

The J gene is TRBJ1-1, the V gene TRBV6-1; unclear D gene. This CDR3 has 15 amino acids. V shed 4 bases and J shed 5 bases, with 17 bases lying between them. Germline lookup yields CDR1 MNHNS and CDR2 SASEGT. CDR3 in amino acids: CASSVLSPRSTEAFF. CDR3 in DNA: TGTGCCAGCAGTGTTTTGTCCCCCCGGAGTACTGAAGCTTTCTTT.

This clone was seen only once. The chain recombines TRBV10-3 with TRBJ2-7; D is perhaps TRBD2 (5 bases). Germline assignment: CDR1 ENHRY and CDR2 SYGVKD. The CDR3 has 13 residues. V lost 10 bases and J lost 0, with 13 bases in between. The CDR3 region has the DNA TGTGCCACCTCGGGAACAGTCTCCTACGAGCAGTACTTC. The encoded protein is CATSGTVSYEQYF.

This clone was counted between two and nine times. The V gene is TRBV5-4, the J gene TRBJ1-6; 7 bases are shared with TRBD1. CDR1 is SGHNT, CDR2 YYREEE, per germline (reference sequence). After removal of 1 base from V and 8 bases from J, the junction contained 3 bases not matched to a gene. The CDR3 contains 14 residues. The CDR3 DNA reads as TGTGCCAGCAGCTTGCAGGGGGTGGATTCACCCCTCCACTTT. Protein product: CASSLQGVDSPLHF.

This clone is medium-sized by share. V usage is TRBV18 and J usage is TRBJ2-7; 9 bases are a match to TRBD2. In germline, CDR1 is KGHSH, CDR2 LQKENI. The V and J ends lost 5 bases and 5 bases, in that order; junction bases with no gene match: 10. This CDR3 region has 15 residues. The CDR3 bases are TGTGCCAGCTCATCCAGCCTGGCGGGAGGGCACGAGCAGTACTTC. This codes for CASSSSLAGGHEQYF.

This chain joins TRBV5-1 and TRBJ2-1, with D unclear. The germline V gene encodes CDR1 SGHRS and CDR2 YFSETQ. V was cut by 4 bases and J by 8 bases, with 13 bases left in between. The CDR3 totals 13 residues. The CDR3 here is CASSDIMGYEQFF. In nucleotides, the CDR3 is TGCGCCAGCAGCGATATCATGGGCTATGAGCAGTTCTTC. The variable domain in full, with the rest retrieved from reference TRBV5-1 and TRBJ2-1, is KAGVTQTPRYLIKTRGQQVTLSCSPISGHRSVSWYQQTPGQGLQFLFEYFSETQRNKGNFPGRFSGRQFSNSRSEMNVSTLELGDSALYLCASSDIMGYEQFFGPGTRLTVL.

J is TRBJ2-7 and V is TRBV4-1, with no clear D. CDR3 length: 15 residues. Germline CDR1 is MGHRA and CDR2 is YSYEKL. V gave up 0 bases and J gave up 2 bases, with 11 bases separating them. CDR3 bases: TGCGCCAGCAGCCAAGATCTCTACCTGACCTACGAGCAGTACTTC. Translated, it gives CASSQDLYLTYEQYF.

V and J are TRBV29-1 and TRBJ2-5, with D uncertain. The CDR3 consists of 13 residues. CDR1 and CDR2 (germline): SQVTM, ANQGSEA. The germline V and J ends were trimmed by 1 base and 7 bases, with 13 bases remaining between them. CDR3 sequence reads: CSVEAPSWATQYF. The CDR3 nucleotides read TGCAGCGTTGAAGCTCCTAGTTGGGCGACCCAGTACTTC.

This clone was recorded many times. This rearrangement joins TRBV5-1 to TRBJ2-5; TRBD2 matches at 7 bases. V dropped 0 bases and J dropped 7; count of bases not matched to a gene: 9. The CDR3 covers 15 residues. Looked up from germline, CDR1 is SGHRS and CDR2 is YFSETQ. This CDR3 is CASSLVTPPGGTQYF. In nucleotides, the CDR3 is TGCGCCAGCAGCTTGGTTACGCCCCCGGGAGGGACCCAGTACTTC.

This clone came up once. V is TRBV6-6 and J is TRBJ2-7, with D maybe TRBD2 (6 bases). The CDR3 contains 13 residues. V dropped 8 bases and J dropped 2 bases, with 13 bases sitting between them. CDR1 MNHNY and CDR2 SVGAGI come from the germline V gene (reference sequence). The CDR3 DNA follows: TGTGCCAGCTCGAAAACGGGAGCCTACGAGCAGTACTTC. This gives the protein CASSKTGAYEQYF.

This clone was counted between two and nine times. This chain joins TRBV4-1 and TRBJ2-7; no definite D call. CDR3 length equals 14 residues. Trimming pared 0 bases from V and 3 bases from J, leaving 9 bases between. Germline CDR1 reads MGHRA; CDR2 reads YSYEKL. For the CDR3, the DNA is TGCGCCAGCAGCCAAGACCCCGGTCTCTACGAGCAGTACTTC. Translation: CASSQDPGLYEQYF.

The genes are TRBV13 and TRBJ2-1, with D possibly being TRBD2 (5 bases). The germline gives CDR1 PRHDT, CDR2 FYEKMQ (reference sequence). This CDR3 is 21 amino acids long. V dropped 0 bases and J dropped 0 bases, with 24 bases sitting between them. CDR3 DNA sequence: TGTGCCAGCAGCTTAGGCCGCCACTGGAGGACGAGACCAAGCTCCTACAATGAGCAGTTCTTC. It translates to CASSLGRHWRTRPSSYNEQFF.

The CDR3 loop reads CASSPGGARGETQYF. As DNA, the CDR3 is TGTGCCAGCAGTCCCGGGGGGGCCAGGGGAGAGACCCAGTACTTC. V gene TRBV6-6 combines with J gene TRBJ2-5, with TRBD2 matching over 8 bases. J lost 4 bases, V lost 5 bases, and 9 bases had no gene match. CDR3 length: 15 residues. The germline gives CDR1 MNHNY, CDR2 SVGAGI (reference sequence).

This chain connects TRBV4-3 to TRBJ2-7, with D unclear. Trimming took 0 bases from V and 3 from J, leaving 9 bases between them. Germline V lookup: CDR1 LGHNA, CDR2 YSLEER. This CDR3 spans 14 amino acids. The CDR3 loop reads CASSQDPGLYEQYF. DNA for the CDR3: TGCGCCAGCAGCCAAGACCCCGGTCTCTACGAGCAGTACTTC.

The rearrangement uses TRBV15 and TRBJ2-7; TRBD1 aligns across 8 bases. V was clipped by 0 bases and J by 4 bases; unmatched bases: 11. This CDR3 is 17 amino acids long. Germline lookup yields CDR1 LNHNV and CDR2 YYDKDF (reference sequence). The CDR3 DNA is TGTGCCACCAGCAGAGACCCGACAGGGGTAGGGGCTTACGAGCAGTACTTC. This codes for CATSRDPTGVGAYEQYF.

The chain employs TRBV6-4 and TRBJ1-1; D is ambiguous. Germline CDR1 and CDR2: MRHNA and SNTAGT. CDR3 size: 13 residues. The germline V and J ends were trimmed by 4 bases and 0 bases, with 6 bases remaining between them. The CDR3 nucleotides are TGTGCCAGCAGTGCACAGCTGAACACTGAAGCTTTCTTT. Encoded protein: CASSAQLNTEAFF.

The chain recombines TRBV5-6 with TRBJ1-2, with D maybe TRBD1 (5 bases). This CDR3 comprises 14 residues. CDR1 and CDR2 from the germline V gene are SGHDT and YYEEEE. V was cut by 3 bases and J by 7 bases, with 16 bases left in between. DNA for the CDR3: TGTGCCAGCAGCTCATCAGGGTCTTTCGGTGGCTACACCTTC. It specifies CASSSSGSFGGYTF.

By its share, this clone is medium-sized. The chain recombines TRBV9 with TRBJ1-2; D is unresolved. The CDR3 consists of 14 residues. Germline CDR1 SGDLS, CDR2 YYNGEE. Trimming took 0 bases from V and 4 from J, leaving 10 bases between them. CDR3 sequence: CASSVEAFFYGYTF. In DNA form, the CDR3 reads TGTGCCAGCAGCGTAGAGGCTTTTTTCTATGGCTACACCTTC.

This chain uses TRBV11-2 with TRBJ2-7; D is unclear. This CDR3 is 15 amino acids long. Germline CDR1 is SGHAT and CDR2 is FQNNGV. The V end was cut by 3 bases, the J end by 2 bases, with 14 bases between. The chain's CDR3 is CASSFKNSGAYEQYF. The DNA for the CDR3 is TGTGCCAGCAGCTTCAAAAACAGTGGGGCCTACGAGCAGTACTTC.

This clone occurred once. The CDR3: CASSPDRNSPLHF. The CDR3 nucleotides are TGTGCCAGCAGTCCGGACAGGAATTCACCCCTCCACTTT. The rearrangement joins TRBV7-3 to TRBJ1-6; TRBD1 matches at 7 bases. The CDR3 has 13 amino acids. Trimming took 6 bases from V and 7 from J; bases not matched to a gene: 3. Germline CDR1 SGHTA, CDR2 FQGTGA.

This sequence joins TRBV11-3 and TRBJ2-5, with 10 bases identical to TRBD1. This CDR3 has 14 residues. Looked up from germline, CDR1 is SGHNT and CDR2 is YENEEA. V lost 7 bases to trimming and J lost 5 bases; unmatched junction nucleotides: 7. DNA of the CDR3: TGTGCCAGCACAATAGGGACAGGGGAGGAGACCCAGTACTTC. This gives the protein CASTIGTGEETQYF.

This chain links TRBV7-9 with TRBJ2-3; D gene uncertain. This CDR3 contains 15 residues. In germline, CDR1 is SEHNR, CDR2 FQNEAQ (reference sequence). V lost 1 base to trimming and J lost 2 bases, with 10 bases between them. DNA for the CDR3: TGTGCCAGCAGCTTAGGTCTACCACCCACAGATACGCAGTATTTT. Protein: CASSLGLPPTDTQYF. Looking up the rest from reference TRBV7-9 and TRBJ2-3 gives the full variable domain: DTGVSQNPRHKITKRGQNVTFRCDPISEHNRLYWYRQTLGQGPEFLTYFQNEAQLEKSRLLSDRFSAERPKGSFSTLEIQRTEQGDSAMYLCASSLGLPPTDTQYFGPGTRLTVL.

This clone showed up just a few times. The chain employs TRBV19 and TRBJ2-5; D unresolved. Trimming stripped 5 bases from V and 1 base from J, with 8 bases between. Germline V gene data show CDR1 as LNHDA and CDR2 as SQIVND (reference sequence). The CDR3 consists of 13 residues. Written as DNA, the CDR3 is TGTGCCAGTAGTCCCCAGATCCAAGAGACCCAGTACTTC. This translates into CASSPQIQETQYF.

The CDR3: CASSLGALIGNEQFF. For the CDR3, the DNA is TGTGCCAGCAGCTTGGGGGCCCTGATTGGCAATGAGCAGTTCTTC. The chain is built from TRBV11-2 and TRBJ2-1, with D possibly matching TRBD1 (6 bases). The CDR3 consists of 15 residues. The ends were cut back, 3 bases at V and 6 bases at J, with 15 bases in the middle. Germline CDR1 reads SGHAT; CDR2 reads FQNNGV.

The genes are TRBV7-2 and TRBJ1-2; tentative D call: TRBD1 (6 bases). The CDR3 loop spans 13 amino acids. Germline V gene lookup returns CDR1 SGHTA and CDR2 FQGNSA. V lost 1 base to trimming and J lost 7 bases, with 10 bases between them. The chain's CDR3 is CASSLDRDAGYTF. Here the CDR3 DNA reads TGTGCCAGCAGCTTAGACAGGGACGCTGGCTACACCTTC.